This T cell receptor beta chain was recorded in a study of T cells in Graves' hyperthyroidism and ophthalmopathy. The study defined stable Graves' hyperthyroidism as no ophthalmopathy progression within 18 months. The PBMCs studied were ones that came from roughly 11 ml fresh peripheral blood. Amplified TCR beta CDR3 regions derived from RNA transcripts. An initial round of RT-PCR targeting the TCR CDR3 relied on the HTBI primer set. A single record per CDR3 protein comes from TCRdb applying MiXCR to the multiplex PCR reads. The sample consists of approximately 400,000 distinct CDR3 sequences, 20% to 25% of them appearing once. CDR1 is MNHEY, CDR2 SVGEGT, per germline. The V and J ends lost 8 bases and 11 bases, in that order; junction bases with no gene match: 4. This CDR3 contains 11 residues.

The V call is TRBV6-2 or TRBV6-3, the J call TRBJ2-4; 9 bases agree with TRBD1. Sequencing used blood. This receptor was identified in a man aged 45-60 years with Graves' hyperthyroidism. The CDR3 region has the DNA TGTGCCAGCGGGGACAGGGACCTTCAGTACTTC. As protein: CASGDRDLQYF.